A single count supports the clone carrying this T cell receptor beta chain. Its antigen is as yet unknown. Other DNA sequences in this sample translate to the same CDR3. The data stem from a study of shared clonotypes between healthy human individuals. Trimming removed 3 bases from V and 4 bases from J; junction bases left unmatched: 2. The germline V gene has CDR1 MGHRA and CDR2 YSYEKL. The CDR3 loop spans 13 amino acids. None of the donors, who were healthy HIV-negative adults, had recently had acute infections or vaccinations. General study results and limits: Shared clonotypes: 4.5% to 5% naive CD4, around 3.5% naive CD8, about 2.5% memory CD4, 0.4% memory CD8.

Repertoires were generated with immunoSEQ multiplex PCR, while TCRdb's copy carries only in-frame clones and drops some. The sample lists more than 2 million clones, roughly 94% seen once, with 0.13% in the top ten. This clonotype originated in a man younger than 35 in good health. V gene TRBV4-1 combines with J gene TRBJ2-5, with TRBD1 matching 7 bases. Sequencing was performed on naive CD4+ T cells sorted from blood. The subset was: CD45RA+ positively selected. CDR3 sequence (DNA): TGCGCCAGCAGCCAGGGACAGTTAGAGACCCAGTACTTC. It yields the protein CASSQGQLETQYF.